The TCR beta chain under discussion was sequenced for a study of cytomegalovirus exposure and HLA in healthy donors. The CDR3 contains 13 residues. The ends were cut back, 7 bases at V and 5 bases at J, with 12 bases in the middle. CDR1 and CDR2 (germline): SGHVT, SQSDAQ. This clone was seen only a few times. Its target is not known. Findings and limits, study-wide: Within the data, a cluster of highly shared sequence variants was likely a sequencing artifact. Sequencing depth roughly uniform across donors was assumed in presence/absence analyses.

The PCR ran on 60 Vbeta and 13 Jbeta primers. Only in-frame clones appear in the TCRdb table, and some are missing; sequencing was by immunoSEQ multiplex PCR. The table includes approximately 190,000 clones, about four fifths detected once. The sequencing input was PBMCs. The TCR sequence derives from a man in his forties in good health and CMV-seropositive. V is TRBV7-4 and J is TRBJ2-1; TRBD2 is a possible D gene (6 bases). The CDR3, as DNA: TGTGCCAGCAAAGTCCAGCGGGACAATGAGCAGTTCTTC. This encodes CASKVQRDNEQFF.